This T cell receptor beta chain was found in a study of blood T cells in healthy people across ages. A second 7 to 11 cycle PCR used barcoded and J-beta primers. Every single cDNA molecule received a tag from a template-switch adaptor with 12 random nucleotides. Via MiXCR, TCRdb re-called the 5' RACE reads, giving one row per CDR3 protein. The sample has about 2 million distinct CDR3 sequences; roughly 52% are singletons. Concerning this clonotype: Its antigen is undetermined.

Study-wide points: Getting older went along with TCR beta diversity per million T cells dropping roughly linearly.

The sample was blood. This TCR was sampled from a woman aged 40 to 50 in good health.

The CDR3 reads CASSLGRTIEETQYF. The CDR3 nucleotides are TGTGCCAGCAGCTTGGGGCGTACGATCGAAGAGACCCAGTACTTC. The rearrangement uses TRBV7-9 and TRBJ2-5, with a tentative D call TRBD1 (5 bases). The CDR3 consists of 15 residues. V was trimmed by 3 bases and J by 3 bases, leaving 14 bases between them. The germline V gene encodes CDR1 SEHNR and CDR2 FQNEAQ (reference sequence).